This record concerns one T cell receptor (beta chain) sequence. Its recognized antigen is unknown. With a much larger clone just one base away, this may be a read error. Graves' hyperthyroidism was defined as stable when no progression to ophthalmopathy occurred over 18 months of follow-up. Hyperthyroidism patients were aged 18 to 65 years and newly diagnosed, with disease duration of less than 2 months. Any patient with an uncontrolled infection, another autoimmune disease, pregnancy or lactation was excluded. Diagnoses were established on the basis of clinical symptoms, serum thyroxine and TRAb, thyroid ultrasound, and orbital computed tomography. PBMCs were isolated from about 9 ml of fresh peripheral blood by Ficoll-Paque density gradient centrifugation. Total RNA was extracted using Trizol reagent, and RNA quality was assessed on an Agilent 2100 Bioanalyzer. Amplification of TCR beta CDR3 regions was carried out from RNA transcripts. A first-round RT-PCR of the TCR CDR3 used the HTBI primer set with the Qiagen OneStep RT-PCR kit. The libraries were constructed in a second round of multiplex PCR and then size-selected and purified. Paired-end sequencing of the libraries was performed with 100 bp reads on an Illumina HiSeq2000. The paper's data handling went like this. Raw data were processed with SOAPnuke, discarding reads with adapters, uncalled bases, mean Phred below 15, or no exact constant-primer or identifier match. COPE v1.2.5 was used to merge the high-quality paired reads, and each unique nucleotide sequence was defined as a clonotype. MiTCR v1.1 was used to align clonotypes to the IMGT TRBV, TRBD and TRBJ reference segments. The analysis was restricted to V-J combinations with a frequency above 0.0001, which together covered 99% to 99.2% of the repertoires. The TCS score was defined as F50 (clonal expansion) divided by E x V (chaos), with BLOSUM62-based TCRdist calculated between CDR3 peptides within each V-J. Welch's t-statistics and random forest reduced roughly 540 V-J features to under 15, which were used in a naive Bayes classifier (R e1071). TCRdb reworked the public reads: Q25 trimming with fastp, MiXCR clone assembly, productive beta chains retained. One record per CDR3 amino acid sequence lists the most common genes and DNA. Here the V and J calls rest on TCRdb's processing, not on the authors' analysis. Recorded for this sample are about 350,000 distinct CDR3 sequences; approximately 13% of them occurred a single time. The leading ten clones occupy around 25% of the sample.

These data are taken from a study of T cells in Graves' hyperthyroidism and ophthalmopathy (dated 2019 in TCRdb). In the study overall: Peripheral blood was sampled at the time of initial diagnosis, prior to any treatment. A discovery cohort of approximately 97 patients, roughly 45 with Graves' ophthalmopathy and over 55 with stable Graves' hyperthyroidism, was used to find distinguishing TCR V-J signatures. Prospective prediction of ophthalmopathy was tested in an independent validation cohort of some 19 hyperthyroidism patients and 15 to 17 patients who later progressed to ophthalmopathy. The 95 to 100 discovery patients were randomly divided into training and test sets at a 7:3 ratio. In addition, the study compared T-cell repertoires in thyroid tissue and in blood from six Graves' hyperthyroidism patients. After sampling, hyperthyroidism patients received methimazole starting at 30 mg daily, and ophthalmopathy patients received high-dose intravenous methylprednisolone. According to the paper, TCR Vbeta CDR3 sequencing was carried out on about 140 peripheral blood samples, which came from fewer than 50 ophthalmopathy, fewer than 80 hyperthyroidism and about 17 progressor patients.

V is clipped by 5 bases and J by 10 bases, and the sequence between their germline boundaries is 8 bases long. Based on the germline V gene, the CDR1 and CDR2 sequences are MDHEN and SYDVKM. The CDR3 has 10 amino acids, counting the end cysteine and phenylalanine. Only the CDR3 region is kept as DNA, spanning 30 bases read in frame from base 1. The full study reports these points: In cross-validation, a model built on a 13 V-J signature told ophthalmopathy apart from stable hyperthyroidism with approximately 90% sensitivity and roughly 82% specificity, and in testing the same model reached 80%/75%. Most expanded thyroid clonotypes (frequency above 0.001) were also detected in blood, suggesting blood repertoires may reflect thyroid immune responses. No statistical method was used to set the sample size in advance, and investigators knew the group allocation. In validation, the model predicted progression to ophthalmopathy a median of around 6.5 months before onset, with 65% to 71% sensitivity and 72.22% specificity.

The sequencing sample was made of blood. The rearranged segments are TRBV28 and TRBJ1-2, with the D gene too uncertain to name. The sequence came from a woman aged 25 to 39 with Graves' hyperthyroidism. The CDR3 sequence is CASSALHYTF. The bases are TGTGCCAGCAGTGCCCTCCACTACACCTTC.